This passage covers 22 T cell receptor beta chains from one sample sequenced in a study of CXCR3-negative and CXCR3-positive naive CD8 T cells. The method, 5' RACE with UMI labels, was used to prepare the TRB cDNA libraries. No DNA is given; TCRdb re-called the 5' RACE reads and lists each CDR3 protein once. Recorded for this sample: about 41,000 distinct CDR3 sequences. Sequenced input: naive CXCR3- CD8+ T cells from blood. Indicated subset: CD45RO-CCR7+CD27+CD95- naive CD8+ T cells lacking CXCR3 (TNR3-). The receptors shown here come from a human donor in good health. Some clones in this sample may be carry-over from other donors' samples.

The chain employs TRBV5-1 and TRBJ1-3; TCRdb proposes TRBD1, but this gene call is untestable without DNA. The CDR3 has 14 residues. From germline, CDR1 is SGHRS and CDR2 YFSETQ. The CDR3 protein is CASSSDRGFNTIYF. The entire variable domain, with the rest obtained from reference TRBV5-1 and TRBJ1-3, is as follows: KAGVTQTPRYLIKTRGQQVTLSCSPISGHRSVSWYQQTPGQGLQFLFEYFSETQRNKGNFPGRFSGRQFSNSRSEMNVSTLELGDSALYLCASSSDRGFNTIYFGEGSWLTVV.

The gene calls are TRBV23-1 and TRBJ1-2; the D gene TCRdb calls, TRBD1, cannot be checked with no DNA. TRBV23-1 counts as an open reading frame of uncertain function. This CDR3 contains 17 residues. The CDR3 region is CASSQGTGGPINYGYTF.

The chain links TRBV29-1 to TRBJ2-3; the TRBD2 assignment by TCRdb is unverifiable without DNA. This CDR3 is 17 amino acids long. Germline CDR1 and CDR2: SQVTM and ANQGSEA. The CDR3 region is CSVEDEELAEYTDTQYF.

This chain uses TRBV7-8 with TRBJ2-5; there is no DNA to check the TCRdb D call of TRBD2. Germline CDR1 and CDR2: SGHVS and FQNEAQ. The CDR3 extends over 16 amino acids. CDR3 residues: CASSSTGTSGVLTQYF.

V and J are TRBV12-3 or TRBV12-4 and TRBJ2-1; TCRdb designates TRBD1, a call that cannot be tested without DNA. CDR3 length: 14 amino acids. This chain's CDR3 is CASIPGRADNEQFF.

This chain connects TRBV7-2 to TRBJ2-2. Germline V gene lookup returns CDR1 SGHTA and CDR2 FQGNSA. The CDR3 runs 15 residues. CDR3 protein: CASSLIQTQTGELFF.

The chain couples TRBV29-1 to TRBJ2-7; TCRdb proposes TRBD2, but this gene call is untestable without DNA. Germline V gives CDR1 SQVTM, CDR2 ANQGSEA. The CDR3 is 15 residues long. Here the CDR3 reads CSVAGTSGSLYEQYF.

J is TRBJ2-7 and V is TRBV7-9; TCRdb's D gene call, TRBD1, goes unchecked for lack of DNA. Germline CDR1 and CDR2: SEHNR and FQNEAQ (reference sequence). CDR3 size: 18 residues. CDR3 sequence reads: CASSSSTNRQRPSYEQYF.

J is TRBJ2-1 and V is TRBV12-5; TCRdb picks TRBD1, but there is no DNA to check that call. The CDR3 totals 15 residues. In germline, CDR1 is LGHNT, CDR2 FRNRAP. The CDR3 spells CASGFPVGGLRQQFF.

V usage is TRBV7-6 and J usage is TRBJ1-5; lacking DNA, the TRBD1 call made by TCRdb goes unchecked. The CDR3 sequence is 15 residues long. The V gene's germline CDR1 is SGHVS and CDR2 FNYEAQ. CDR3 sequence: CASSPRGYSNQPQHF. Filled out from reference TRBV7-6 and TRBJ1-5, the complete variable domain reads GAGVSQSPRYKVTKRGQDVALRCDPISGHVSLYWYRQALGQGPEFLTYFNYEAQQDKSGLPNDRFSAERPEGSISTLTIQRTEQRDSAMYRCASSPRGYSNQPQHFGDGTRLSIL.

The rearrangement links TRBV27 to TRBJ2-7; TCRdb outputs TRBD1, but without DNA this stays unchecked. This CDR3 is 14 amino acids long. Germline values: CDR1 MNHEY, CDR2 SMNVEV (reference sequence). This CDR3 reads CASSYLISPVEQYF.

V is TRBV7-6 and J is TRBJ2-2; TCRdb indicates TRBD2, and absent DNA this call remains unverified. The CDR3 is 14 amino acids. Germline CDR1 reads SGHVS; CDR2 reads FNYEAQ. The CDR3: CASNLGGGTGELFF.

This rearrangement joins TRBV29-1 to TRBJ2-7; TCRdb calls TRBD1, which cannot be checked without DNA. The CDR3 has 12 amino acids. The V gene's germline CDR1 is SQVTM and CDR2 ANQGSEA. CDR3 loop: CSADIQGCEQYF.

The chain uses TRBV4-3 and TRBJ2-7; TCRdb's assignment of TRBD1 cannot be checked, as there is no DNA. The germline CDR1 and CDR2 sequences are LGHNA and YSLEER. The CDR3 loop spans 16 amino acids. The CDR3 loop is CASSQGGQPFRDEQYF.

The genes are TRBV7-2 and TRBJ2-3; TCRdb returns TRBD1, unconfirmable since there is no DNA. In germline, CDR1 is SGHTA, CDR2 FQGNSA. The CDR3 totals 13 residues. The CDR3 protein is CASSPGAWYTQYF.

The chain has TRBV15 and TRBJ2-6; TCRdb selects TRBD1, and the lack of DNA leaves this call unchecked. The CDR3 sequence is 18 residues long. The germline V gene encodes CDR1 LNHNV and CDR2 YYDKDF (reference sequence). The CDR3 spells CATSRDWAGGIGANVLTF.

This chain connects TRBV5-1 to TRBJ1-2. This CDR3 comprises 15 residues. CDR1 SGHRS and CDR2 YFSETQ come from the germline V gene. The CDR3 loop reads CASIWGTEAGYGYTF.

This chain uses TRBV12-3 or TRBV12-4 with TRBJ2-7. The CDR3 has 12 residues. This CDR3 reads CASSLGFYEQYF.

The V gene is TRBV10-3, the J gene TRBJ2-7; TCRdb picks TRBD1, but there is no DNA to check that call. Germline V CDR1 and CDR2: ENHRY, SYGVKD. The CDR3 length is 18 residues. The CDR3 protein is CAISEAGETGAILGEQYF.

The chain links TRBV20-1 to TRBJ2-3; TCRdb outputs TRBD2, but without DNA this stays unchecked. Germline values: CDR1 DFQATT, CDR2 SNEGSKA (reference sequence). The CDR3 loop spans 14 amino acids. CDR3 sequence: CSARLAGDTDTQYF.

J is TRBJ1-1 and V is TRBV6-5. Germline-derived CDR1 and CDR2 are MNHEY and SVGAGI. The CDR3 is 13 residues long. CDR3 amino acids: CASKVKVGAEAFF.

This chain uses TRBV4-3 with TRBJ2-1. Germline CDR1 reads LGHNA; CDR2 reads YSLEER. CDR3 length equals 15 residues. This CDR3 is CASSPKGSLYNEQFF.